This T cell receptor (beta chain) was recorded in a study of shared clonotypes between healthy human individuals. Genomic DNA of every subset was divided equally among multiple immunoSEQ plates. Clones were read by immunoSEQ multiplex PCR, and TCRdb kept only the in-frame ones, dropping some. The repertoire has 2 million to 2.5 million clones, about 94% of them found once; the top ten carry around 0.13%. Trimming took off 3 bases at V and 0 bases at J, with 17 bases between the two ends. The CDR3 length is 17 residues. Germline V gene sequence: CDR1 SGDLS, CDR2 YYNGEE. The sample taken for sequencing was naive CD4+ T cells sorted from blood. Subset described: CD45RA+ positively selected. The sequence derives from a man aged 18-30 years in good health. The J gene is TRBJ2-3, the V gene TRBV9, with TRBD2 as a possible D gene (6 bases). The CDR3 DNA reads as TGTGCCAGCAGCGAGAGAGAAGGACTAAGGAGCACAGATACGCAGTATTTT. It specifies CASSEREGLRSTDTQYF.